This T cell receptor (beta chain) was captured in a study of cytomegalovirus exposure and HLA in healthy donors. V was pared by 5 bases and J by 5 bases, with 15 bases between. Looked up from germline, CDR1 is SGHAT and CDR2 is FQDESV (reference sequence). The CDR3 has 14 residues. Whole-study findings and limits: In vitro testing confirmed three CMV-associated chains as specific for CMV antigens.

Measured with immunoSEQ multiplex PCR; TCRdb has only the in-frame clones, and not every one. The sample records roughly 100,000 clones, about 85% being singletons. With respect to this clone: As yet, its antigen is unknown.

The clonotype was recovered from a man between 18 and 29 years old in good health and CMV-seropositive. Sample: PBMCs. The chain joins TRBV11-1 to TRBJ2-5; D might be TRBD2 (5 bases). CDR3 coding DNA: TGTGCCAGCAGCGCACGGGGTTTGAGGGAGACCCAGTACTTC. Its protein product is CASSARGLRETQYF.